This T cell receptor (beta chain) was found in a study of pediatric ulcerative colitis. The CDR3 has 15 amino acids. V gave up 0 bases and J gave up 6 bases, with 15 bases separating them. Per the germline V gene, CDR1 is LNHNV and CDR2 is YYDKDF (reference sequence). Clones were read by immunoSEQ multiplex PCR, and TCRdb kept only the in-frame ones, dropping some. The sample consists of around 64,000 clones, about three quarters of them appearing once. The specimen sequenced was blood. The receptor comes from a boy aged 5-17 years with moderate ulcerative colitis. The chain employs TRBV15 and TRBJ2-7, with a weak D call TRBD2 (5 bases). As DNA, the CDR3 is TGTGCCACCAGCAGAGATCGATTTGCGGGTACCGAGCAGTACTTC. It translates to CATSRDRFAGTEQYF.